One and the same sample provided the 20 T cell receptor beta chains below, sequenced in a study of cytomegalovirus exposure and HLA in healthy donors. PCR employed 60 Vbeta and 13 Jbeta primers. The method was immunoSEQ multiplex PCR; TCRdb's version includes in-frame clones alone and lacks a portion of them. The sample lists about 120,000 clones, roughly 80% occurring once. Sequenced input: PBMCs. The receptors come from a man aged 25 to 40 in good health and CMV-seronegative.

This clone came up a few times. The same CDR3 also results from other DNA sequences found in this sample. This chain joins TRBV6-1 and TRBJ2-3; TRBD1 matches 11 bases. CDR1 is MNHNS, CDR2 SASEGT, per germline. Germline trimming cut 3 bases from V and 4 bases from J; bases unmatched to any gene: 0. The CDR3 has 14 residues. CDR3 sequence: CASSEGQGADTQYF. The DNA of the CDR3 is TGTGCCAGCAGTGAGGGACAGGGGGCAGATACGCAGTATTTT.

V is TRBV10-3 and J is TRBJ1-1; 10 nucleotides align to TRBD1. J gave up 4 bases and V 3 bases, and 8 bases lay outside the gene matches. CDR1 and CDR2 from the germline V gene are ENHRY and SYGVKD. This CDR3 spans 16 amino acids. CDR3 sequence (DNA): TGTGCCATCAGTGACCGACCGACAGGGGGCGGCACTGAAGCTTTCTTT. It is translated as CAISDRPTGGGTEAFF.

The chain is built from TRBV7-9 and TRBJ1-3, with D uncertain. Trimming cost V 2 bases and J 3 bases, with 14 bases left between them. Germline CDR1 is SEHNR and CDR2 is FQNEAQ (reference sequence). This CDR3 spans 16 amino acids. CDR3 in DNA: TGTGCCAGCAGCTTATGGCGGGCCATGGATGGAAACACCATATATTTT. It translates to CASSLWRAMDGNTIYF.

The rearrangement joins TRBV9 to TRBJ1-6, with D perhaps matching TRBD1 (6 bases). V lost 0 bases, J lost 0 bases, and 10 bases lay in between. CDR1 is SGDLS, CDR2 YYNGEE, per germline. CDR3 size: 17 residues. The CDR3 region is CASSVAGQSSYNSPLHF. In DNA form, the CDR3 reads TGTGCCAGCAGCGTAGCTGGACAGAGCTCCTATAATTCACCCCTCCACTTT.

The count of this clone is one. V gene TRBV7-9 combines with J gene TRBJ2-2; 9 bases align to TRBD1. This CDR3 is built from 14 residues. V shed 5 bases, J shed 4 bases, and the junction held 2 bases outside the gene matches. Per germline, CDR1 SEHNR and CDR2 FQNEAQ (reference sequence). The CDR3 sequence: CASSLDRGTGELFF. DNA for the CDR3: TGTGCCAGCAGCCTGGACAGGGGCACCGGGGAGCTGTTTTTT.

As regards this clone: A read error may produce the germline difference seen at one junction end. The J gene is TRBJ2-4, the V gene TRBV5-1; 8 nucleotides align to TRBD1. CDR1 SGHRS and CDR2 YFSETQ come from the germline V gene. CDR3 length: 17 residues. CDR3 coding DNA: TGCGCCAGCAGCAATATGGGGACAGGCATGGGCAAAAACAGTCAGTACTTC. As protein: CASSNMGTGMGKNSQYF.

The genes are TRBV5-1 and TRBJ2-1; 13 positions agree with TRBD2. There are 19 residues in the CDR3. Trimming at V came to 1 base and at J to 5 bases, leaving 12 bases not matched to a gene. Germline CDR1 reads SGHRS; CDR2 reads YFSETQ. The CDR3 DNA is TGCGCCAGCAGCTTGTCCGGAGATCTCGGGACTAGCGGGGACAATGAGCAGTTCTTC. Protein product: CASSLSGDLGTSGDNEQFF. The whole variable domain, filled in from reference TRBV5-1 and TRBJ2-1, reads KAGVTQTPRYLIKTRGQQVTLSCSPISGHRSVSWYQQTPGQGLQFLFEYFSETQRNKGNFPGRFSGRQFSNSRSEMNVSTLELGDSALYLCASSLSGDLGTSGDNEQFFGPGTRLTVL.

CDR3 sequence: CASSQLAGGSTYEQYF. The CDR3 DNA reads as TGTGCCAGCAGCCAGTTAGCGGGGGGATCAACCTACGAGCAGTACTTC. The gene calls are TRBV28 and TRBJ2-7; TRBD2 matches 10 bases. With V trimmed by 6 bases and J by 2 bases, 10 bases remained unmatched. The CDR3 loop spans 16 amino acids. CDR1 and CDR2 (germline): MDHEN, SYDVKM.

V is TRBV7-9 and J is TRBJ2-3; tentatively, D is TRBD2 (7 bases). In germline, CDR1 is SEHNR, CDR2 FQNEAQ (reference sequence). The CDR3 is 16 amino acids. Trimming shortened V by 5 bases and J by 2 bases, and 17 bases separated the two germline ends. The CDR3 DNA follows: TGTGCCAGCAGCCCTCTTGGGGGGGGCAACACAGATACGCAGTATTTT. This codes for CASSPLGGGNTDTQYF.

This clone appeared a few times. CDR3 region: CAIGGGRAFYEQYF. CDR3 coding DNA: TGTGCCATCGGAGGGGGCAGGGCCTTCTACGAGCAGTACTTC. The chain joins TRBV10-3 to TRBJ2-7, with D maybe TRBD1 (7 bases). Trimming cost V 8 bases and J 3 bases, with 17 bases left between them. The CDR3 length is 14 residues. Germline V gene data show CDR1 as ENHRY and CDR2 as SYGVKD.

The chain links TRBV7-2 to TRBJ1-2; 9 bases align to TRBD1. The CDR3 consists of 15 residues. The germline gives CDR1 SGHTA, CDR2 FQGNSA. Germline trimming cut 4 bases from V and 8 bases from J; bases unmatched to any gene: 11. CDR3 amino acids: CASSSSGDRVRGYTF. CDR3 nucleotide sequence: TGTGCCAGCAGCTCTAGTGGGGACAGGGTTAGAGGCTACACCTTC. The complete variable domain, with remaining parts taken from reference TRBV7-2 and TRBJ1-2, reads GAGVSQSPSNKVTEKGKDVELRCDPISGHTALYWYRQSLGQGLEFLIYFQGNSAPDKSGLPSDRFSAERTGGSVSTLTIQRTQQEDSAVYLCASSSSGDRVRGYTFGSGTRLTVV.

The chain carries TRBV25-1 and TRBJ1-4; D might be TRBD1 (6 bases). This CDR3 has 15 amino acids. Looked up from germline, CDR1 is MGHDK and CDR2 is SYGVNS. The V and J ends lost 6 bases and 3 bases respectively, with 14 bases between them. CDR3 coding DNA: TGTGCCAGCAGACTCCCAGGGGCGGCTAATGAAAAACTGTTTTTT. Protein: CASRLPGAANEKLFF.

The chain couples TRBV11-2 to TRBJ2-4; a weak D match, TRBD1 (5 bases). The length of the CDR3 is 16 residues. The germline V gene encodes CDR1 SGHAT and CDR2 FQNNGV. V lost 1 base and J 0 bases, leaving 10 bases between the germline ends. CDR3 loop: CASSLAAGIAKNIQYF. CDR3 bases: TGTGCCAGCAGCTTAGCGGCAGGGATAGCCAAAAACATTCAGTACTTC.

The CDR3 is CASSTTGGGTDTQYF. CDR3 DNA sequence: TGTGCCAGCAGTACTACAGGGGGGGGTACAGATACGCAGTATTTT. The chain employs TRBV28 and TRBJ2-3; the D gene is possibly TRBD1 (8 bases). The V gene's germline CDR1 is MDHEN and CDR2 SYDVKM. Trimming took off 5 bases at V and 3 bases at J, with 15 bases between the two ends. The CDR3 contains 15 residues.

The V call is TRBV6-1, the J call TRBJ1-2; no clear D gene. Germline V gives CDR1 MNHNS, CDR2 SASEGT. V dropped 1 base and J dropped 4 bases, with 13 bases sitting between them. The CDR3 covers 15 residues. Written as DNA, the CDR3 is TGTGCCAGCAGTGAAGAACAGTCGCCCGCCTATGGCTACACCTTC. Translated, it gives CASSEEQSPAYGYTF.

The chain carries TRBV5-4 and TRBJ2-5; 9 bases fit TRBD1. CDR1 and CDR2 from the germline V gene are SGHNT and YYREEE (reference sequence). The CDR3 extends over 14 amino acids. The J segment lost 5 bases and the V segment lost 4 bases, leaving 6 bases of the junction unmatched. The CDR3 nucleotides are TGTGCCAGCAGCCCAGACAGGGGGATGGAGACCCAGTACTTC. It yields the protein CASSPDRGMETQYF.

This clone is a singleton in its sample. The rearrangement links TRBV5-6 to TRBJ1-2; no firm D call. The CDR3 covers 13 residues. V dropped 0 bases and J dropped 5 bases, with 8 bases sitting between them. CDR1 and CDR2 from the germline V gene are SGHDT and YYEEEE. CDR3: CASSLGHLYGYTF. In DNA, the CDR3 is TGTGCCAGCAGCTTGGGACATTTATATGGCTACACCTTC. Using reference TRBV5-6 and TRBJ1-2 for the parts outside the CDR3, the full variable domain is DAGVTQSPTHLIKTRGQQVTLRCSPKSGHDTVSWYQQALGQGPQFIFQYYEEEERQRGNFPDRFSGHQFPNYSSELNVNALLLGDSALYLCASSLGHLYGYTFGSGTRLTVV.

The CDR3 DNA sequence: TGTGCCAGCAGTTCAGCGGGGGGCACAGATACGCAGTATTTT. Translated: CASSSAGGTDTQYF. V gene TRBV6-4 combines with J gene TRBJ2-3; 8 positions match TRBD2. Germline loops: CDR1 MRHNA, CDR2 SNTAGT. After removal of 5 bases from V and 1 base from J, the junction contained 2 bases not matched to a gene. The CDR3 has 14 amino acids.

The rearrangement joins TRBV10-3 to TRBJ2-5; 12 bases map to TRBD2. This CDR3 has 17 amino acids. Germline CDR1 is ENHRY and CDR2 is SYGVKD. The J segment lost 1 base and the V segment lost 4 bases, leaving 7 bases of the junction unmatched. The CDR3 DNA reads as TGTGCCATCAGTGCTACTAGCGGGGGGACCATCCAAGAGACCCAGTACTTC. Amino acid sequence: CAISATSGGTIQETQYF.

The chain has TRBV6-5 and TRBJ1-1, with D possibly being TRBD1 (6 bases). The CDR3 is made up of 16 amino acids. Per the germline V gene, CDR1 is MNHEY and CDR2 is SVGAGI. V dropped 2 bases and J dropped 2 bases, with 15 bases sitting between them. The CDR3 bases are TGTGCCAGCAGTTACGGTCCCGGACAGACAAACACTGAAGCTTTCTTT. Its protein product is CASSYGPGQTNTEAFF.